The 12 T cell receptor beta chains below all came from one sample that was sequenced in a study of T-cell reconstitution after alpha-beta-depleted transplantation in children. For TCRbeta, the library was prepared with unique molecular identifiers. Each CDR3 protein gets one entry after TCRdb re-called the PCR reads with MiXCR. The data hold about 640,000 distinct CDR3 sequences, with approximately 17% observed a single time. Sequences were derived from PBMCs from the stem cell graft donor, sampled from the stem cell graft. These receptors were collected from a human donor who donated a stem cell graft to a child with acute myeloid leukemia.

This clonotype was seen more than once but under ten times. The rearrangement uses TRBV12-5 and TRBJ2-1, with 8 bases identical to TRBD2. CDR1 LGHNT and CDR2 FRNRAP come from the germline V gene. This CDR3 contains 15 residues. V lost 1 base, J lost 5 bases, and 4 bases stayed unmatched. The DNA of the CDR3 is TGTGCTAGTGGTTTGGCGGGGGGGCCCCACAATGAGCAGTTCTTC. Translating gives CASGLAGGPHNEQFF.

This clonotype was detected ten times or more. This chain joins TRBV29-1 and TRBJ2-3; TRBD2 aligns across 7 bases. V lost 6 bases and J lost 6; bases outside the gene matches: 6. The CDR3 loop spans 12 amino acids. Germline V gives CDR1 SQVTM, CDR2 ANQGSEA. The CDR3, as DNA: TGCAGCGTGGGGACTAACGGGGATACGCAGTATTTT. Translated: CSVGTNGDTQYF.

The chain uses TRBV15 and TRBJ2-3, with TRBD2 matching 7 bases. The CDR3 length is 16 residues. J was trimmed by 3 bases and V by 2 bases; bases with no gene match: 8. Looked up from germline, CDR1 is LNHNV and CDR2 is YYDKDF (reference sequence). The DNA of the CDR3 is TGTGCCACCAGCAGAAGTAGCGGGTGGGGGACAGATACGCAGTATTTT. Translated: CATSRSSGWGTDTQYF.

This chain connects TRBV2 to TRBJ1-4; D may be TRBD1 (6 bases). V lost 4 bases and J 4 bases, leaving 10 bases between the germline ends. This CDR3 comprises 14 residues. Germline V gives CDR1 SNHLY, CDR2 FYNNEI. The CDR3 DNA reads as TGTGCCAGCAGTGTCGACAGGAATAATGAAAAACTGTTTTTT. Translation gives CASSVDRNNEKLFF.

This clonotype occurred many times. The rearrangement links TRBV20-1 to TRBJ2-3; tentatively, D is TRBD2 (5 bases). The CDR3 is 12 amino acids. Trimming removed 6 bases at V and 4 bases at J, with 11 bases between. Looked up from germline, CDR1 is DFQATT and CDR2 is SNEGSKA (reference sequence). CDR3 DNA sequence: TGCAGTGCAGTCCTAGCCTCAGATACGCAGTATTTT. It encodes CSAVLASDTQYF.

Ten or more counts support this clonotype. The CDR3 region has the DNA TGCAGTGCTCAAGACAGGGGGAGTCTCTACGAGCAGTACGTC. Translation gives CSAQDRGSLYEQYV. The V call is TRBV20-1, the J call TRBJ2-7; 9 bases are a match to TRBD1. The germline V gene has CDR1 DFQATT and CDR2 SNEGSKA (reference sequence). J was trimmed by 3 bases and V by 5 bases; bases with no gene match: 8. The CDR3 has 14 amino acids.

This clonotype was seen repeatedly, ten times or more. This chain joins TRBV29-1 and TRBJ1-1, with D maybe TRBD1 (5 bases). The CDR3 runs 16 residues. V lost 2 bases and J 1 base, leaving 17 bases between the germline ends. Per germline, CDR1 SQVTM and CDR2 ANQGSEA. The CDR3 region has the DNA TGCAGCGTTGAAAAATGGGTGGGGGACCCGAACACTGAAGCTTTCTTT. The encoded protein is CSVEKWVGDPNTEAFF. Filled out from reference TRBV29-1 and TRBJ1-1, the complete variable domain reads SAVISQKPSRDICQRGTSLTIQCQVDSQVTMMFWYRQQPGQSLTLIATANQGSEATYESGFVIDKFPISRPNLTFSTLTVSNMSPEDSSIYLCSVEKWVGDPNTEAFFGQGTRLTVV.

On this clonotype: This may be a read error, as it is one base from a much larger clone. V gene TRBV20-1 combines with J gene TRBJ1-2, with 8 bases lining up with TRBD1. Looked up from germline, CDR1 is DFQATT and CDR2 is SNEGSKA (reference sequence). The CDR3 is 13 residues long. The CDR3 reads CSSRDRKSYGYTF. CDR3 coding DNA: TGCAGTTCTAGGGACAGGAAAAGCTATGGCTACACCTTC.

The V call is TRBV5-1, the J call TRBJ2-1, with D perhaps TRBD1 (5 bases). V lost 0 bases and J lost 8, with 9 bases in between. CDR1 is SGHRS and CDR2 is YFSETQ in the germline V gene. The CDR3 runs 13 residues. CDR3 region: CASSLAGRDEQFF. The CDR3 DNA sequence: TGCGCCAGCAGCTTGGCAGGCAGGGATGAGCAGTTCTTC.

The chain joins TRBV6-2 or TRBV6-3 to TRBJ2-1; either TRBD1 or TRBD2 may supply D (5 bases each). This CDR3 has 17 amino acids. V was pared by 6 bases and J by 0 bases, with 18 bases between. Germline CDR1 and CDR2: MNHEY and SVGEGT. The CDR3 is CASRPPLFGGSYNEQFF. In DNA form, the CDR3 reads TGTGCCAGCAGGCCCCCACTATTTGGGGGCTCCTACAATGAGCAGTTCTTC.

The table lists this clonotype with many counts. V usage is TRBV5-6 and J usage is TRBJ1-3; 9 bases align to TRBD1. This CDR3 is built from 16 residues. The V gene's germline CDR1 is SGHDT and CDR2 YYEEEE. J was trimmed by 9 bases and V by 4 bases; bases with no gene match: 14. As DNA, the CDR3 is TGTGCCAGCAGCCCGGACAGGGGATCCCGGGAGGGCACCATATATTTT. It specifies CASSPDRGSREGTIYF.

This clonotype showed up many times. The chain carries TRBV20-1 and TRBJ2-3; D remains unclear. Trimming took 0 bases from V and 1 from J, leaving 8 bases between them. CDR3 length equals 14 residues. Germline loops: CDR1 DFQATT, CDR2 SNEGSKA (reference sequence). In DNA form, the CDR3 reads TGCAGTGCTAGAGATCTCAAGGGCACAGATACGCAGTATTTT. It encodes CSARDLKGTDTQYF.